This T cell receptor beta chain stems from a study of CD8+CD57+ T cells in acquired aplastic anemia. The template for TCR beta VDJ and CDR3 sequence profiling was genomic DNA. Each CDR3 protein is one row after TCRdb ran MiXCR on the reads. Of some 280,000 distinct CDR3 sequences listed, about 56% are singletons. This CDR3 has 14 amino acids. Germline CDR1 KGHDR, CDR2 SFDVKD. V was clipped by 4 bases and J by 6 bases; unmatched bases: 5. This clonotype was picked up a small number of times. This TCR derives from a human donor with severe aplastic anemia or a healthy control (not recorded which). The sequencing sample was made of sorted CD4+, CD8+, or CD8+CD57+ T cells (not recorded which) from PBMCs. V is TRBV24-1 and J is TRBJ1-5; 7 nucleotides agree with TRBD1. The CDR3 reads CATSEPQGIQPQHF. CDR3 DNA sequence: TGTGCCACCAGTGAACCACAGGGGATTCAGCCCCAGCATTTT.